One sample yielded the 8 T cell receptor beta chains listed below, sequenced in a study of CD8+ T cells in alopecia areata. RNA, once extracted, was reverse transcribed into cDNA for use as the sequencing template. Generated by immunoSEQ multiplex PCR, the TCRdb table keeps only in-frame clones and is missing some. The sample has 100,000 or so clones, roughly 56% seen once; the top ten hold roughly 15%. Treatment described: oral pan-JAK inhibitor, 5-10 mg twice daily. The sample in question was CD8+ T cells sorted from blood, obtained between weeks 55 and 70, from a patient treated with tofacitinib. The receptors were gathered from a human donor with alopecia areata.

The CDR3 DNA follows: TGTGCCTGGATGCCCCCATGGCGATCGAATTCACCCCTCCACTTT. The encoded protein is CAWMPPWRSNSPLHF. V gene TRBV30 combines with J gene TRBJ1-6; no clear D gene. V gave up 4 bases and J gave up 7 bases, with 17 bases separating them. Germline values: CDR1 GTSNPN, CDR2 SVGIG (reference sequence). The CDR3 totals 15 residues.

The chain couples TRBV11-2 to TRBJ2-7; a possible D gene is TRBD2 (5 bases). Between the trimmed V and J ends, which lost 1 base and 11 bases, there was a span of 21 bases. This CDR3 is built from 15 residues. Germline lookup yields CDR1 SGHAT and CDR2 FQNNGV. CDR3 protein: CASSLGAGRGEEKYF. CDR3 coding DNA: TGTGCCAGCAGCTTAGGGGCAGGACGGGGAGAAGAGAAGTACTTC.

This chain links TRBV30 with TRBJ1-6, with 7 bases lining up with TRBD1. This CDR3 is built from 14 residues. The germline V gene has CDR1 GTSNPN and CDR2 SVGIG (reference sequence). V was clipped by 0 bases and J by 5 bases; unmatched bases: 1. The CDR3 spells CAWSVTGDNSPLHF. As DNA, the CDR3 is TGTGCCTGGAGTGTTACAGGGGATAATTCACCCCTCCACTTT.

The chain couples TRBV2 to TRBJ1-2; D ambiguous. The CDR3 extends over 13 amino acids. Germline-derived CDR1 and CDR2 are SNHLY and FYNNEI. Trimming cost V 3 bases and J 6 bases, with 11 bases left between them. For the CDR3, the DNA is TGTGCCAGCAGTGATTTAGGTAAAGATGGCTACACCTTC. Translation: CASSDLGKDGYTF.

V and J are TRBV5-1 and TRBJ2-1, with unresolved D. V gave up 0 bases and J gave up 3 bases, with 7 bases separating them. CDR1 and CDR2 (germline): SGHRS, YFSETQ. The CDR3 extends over 14 amino acids. CDR3: CASSLVTSYNEQFF. Here the CDR3 DNA reads TGCGCCAGCAGCTTGGTAACCAGCTACAATGAGCAGTTCTTC.

This chain connects TRBV2 to TRBJ2-7; D gene uncertain. The V gene lost 7 bases and the J gene lost 3 bases, with 10 bases spanning the gap. The CDR3 is 12 residues long. The germline CDR1 and CDR2 sequences are SNHLY and FYNNEI. The CDR3 loop reads CASTGTYYEQYF. In DNA form, the CDR3 reads TGTGCCAGCACGGGCACATACTACGAGCAGTACTTC. Complete variable domain (other parts from reference TRBV2 and TRBJ2-7): EPEVTQTPSHQVTQMGQEVILRCVPISNHLYFYWYRQILGQKVEFLVSFYNNEISEKSEIFDDQFSVERPDGSNFTLKIRSTKLEDSAMYFCASTGTYYEQYFGPGTRLTVT.

This clone showed up just a few times. This chain connects TRBV29-1 to TRBJ2-5; D is unclear. Looked up from germline, CDR1 is SQVTM and CDR2 is ANQGSEA. This CDR3 comprises 11 residues. The ends were cut back, 5 bases at V and 5 bases at J, with 9 bases in the middle. This CDR3 reads CSVWSVETQYF. The CDR3 DNA reads as TGCAGCGTTTGGAGCGTGGAGACCCAGTACTTC.

The J gene is TRBJ2-1, the V gene TRBV7-9; 10 nucleotides match TRBD1. V lost 5 bases to trimming and J lost 10 bases; unmatched junction nucleotides: 11. The CDR3 spans 15 residues. The germline V gene encodes CDR1 SEHNR and CDR2 FQNEAQ (reference sequence). CDR3 amino acids: CASSAGTGEVGEQFF. The CDR3 nucleotides read TGTGCCAGCAGCGCCGGGACAGGGGAAGTTGGCGAGCAGTTCTTC.